This T cell receptor (beta chain) was identified in a study of T cell responses to AZD1222 COVID-19 vaccine. Study-wide results and caveats: Just a handful of AZD1222 recipients were seropositive at baseline. No repertoire was sampled before or during the peak T cell response, only after it.

Comment on this clone: The antigen is not known.

Pooled in the analysis were second doses at about 4 or about 12 weeks. The CDR3 covers 14 residues. V dropped 7 bases and J dropped 2; count of bases not matched to a gene: 7. Germline CDR1 LNHDA, CDR2 SQIVND (reference sequence). TCRdb's copy holds only in-frame clones and misses some; the assay was immunoSEQ multiplex PCR. The sample holds approximately 120,000 clones, approximately 89% seen once. Sequences were derived from peripheral blood, sampled 28 days after the second AZD1222 dose. The origin of this receptor is an adult who received the AZD1222 COVID-19 vaccine. This chain joins TRBV19 and TRBJ2-7; 8 nucleotides match TRBD1. For the CDR3, the DNA is TGTGCCAGTACGTCCAGGGGGCGGACCTACGAGCAGTACTTC. Translated, it gives CASTSRGRTYEQYF.